Listed here is a single TCR beta chain. These data come from a study of shared clonotypes between healthy human individuals. Germline assignment: CDR1 WNHNN and CDR2 SYGVQD (reference sequence). This CDR3 comprises 13 residues. With 9 bases clipped from V and 0 bases from J, the junction kept 4 bases outside the gene matches. Sequencing used immunoSEQ multiplex PCR; TCRdb keeps in-frame clones, though not all of them. This table holds about 2.5 million clones, less than 95% found once. Material for sequencing was naive CD4+ T cells from PBMCs. Subset here: CD45RA+ positively selected. The rearrangement joins TRBV10-1 to TRBJ1-1, with 7 bases identical to TRBD1. The sequence derives from a man between 18 and 29 years old in good health. Some clones in this sample may be carry-over from other donors' samples. CDR3 in DNA: TGCGCCAGTAGACAGGGATTGAACACTGAAGCTTTCTTT. Its protein is CASRQGLNTEAFF.